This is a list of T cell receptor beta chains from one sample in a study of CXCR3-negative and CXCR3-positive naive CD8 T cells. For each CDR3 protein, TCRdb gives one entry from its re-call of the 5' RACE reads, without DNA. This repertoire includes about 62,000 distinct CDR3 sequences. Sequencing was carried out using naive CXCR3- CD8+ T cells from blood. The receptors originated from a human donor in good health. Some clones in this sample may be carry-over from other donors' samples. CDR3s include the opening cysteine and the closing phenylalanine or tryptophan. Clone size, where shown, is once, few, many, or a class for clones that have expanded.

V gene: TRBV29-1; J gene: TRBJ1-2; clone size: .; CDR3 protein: CSAINKGSPLGYTF
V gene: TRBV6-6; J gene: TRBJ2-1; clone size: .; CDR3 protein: CASSYPQGQEQFF
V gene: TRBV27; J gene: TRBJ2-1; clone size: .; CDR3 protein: CASSTPLRQGYNEQFF
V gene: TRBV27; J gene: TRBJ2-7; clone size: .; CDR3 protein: CASSPRQPYEQYF
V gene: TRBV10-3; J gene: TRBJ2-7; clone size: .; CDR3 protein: CAISEWSYEQYF
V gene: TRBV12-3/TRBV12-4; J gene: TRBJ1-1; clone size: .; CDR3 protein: CASPNWGGEAFF
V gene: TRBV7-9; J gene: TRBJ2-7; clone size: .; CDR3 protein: CASSPQGAREQYF
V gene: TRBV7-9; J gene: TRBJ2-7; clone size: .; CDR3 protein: CASSSRTDAYEQYF
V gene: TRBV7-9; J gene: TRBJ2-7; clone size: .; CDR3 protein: CASSPSLSSYEQYF
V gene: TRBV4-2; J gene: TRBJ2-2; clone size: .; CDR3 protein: CASSQGLSRLAGDTGELFF
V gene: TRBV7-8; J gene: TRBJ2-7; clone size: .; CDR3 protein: CASSPKLAGFSYEQYF
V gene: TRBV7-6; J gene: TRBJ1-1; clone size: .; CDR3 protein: CASSLGSKTEAFF
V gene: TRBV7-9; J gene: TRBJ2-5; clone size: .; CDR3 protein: CASSSTRLVGSQETQYF
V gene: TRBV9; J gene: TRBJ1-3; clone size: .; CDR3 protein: CASSGRDYSGNTIYF
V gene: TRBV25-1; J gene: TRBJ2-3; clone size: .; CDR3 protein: CASSEEITVDTQYF
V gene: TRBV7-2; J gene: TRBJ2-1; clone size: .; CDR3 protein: CASSHYGSPYEQFF
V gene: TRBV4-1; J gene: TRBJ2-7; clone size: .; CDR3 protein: CASSLGTHAYEQYF
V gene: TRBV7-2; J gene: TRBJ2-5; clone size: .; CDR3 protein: CASSLGGGNQETQYF
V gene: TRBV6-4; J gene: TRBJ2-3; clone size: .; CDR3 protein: CASSDQDDTDTQYF
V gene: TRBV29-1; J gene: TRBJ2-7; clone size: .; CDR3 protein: CSVDAGVEQYF
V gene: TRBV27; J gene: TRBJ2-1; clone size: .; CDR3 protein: CASSAGTSSFNEQFF
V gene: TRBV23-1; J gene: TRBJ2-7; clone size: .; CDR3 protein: CASSPLDRGYEQYF
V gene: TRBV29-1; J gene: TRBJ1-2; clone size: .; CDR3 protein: CSVGPEGFYGYTF
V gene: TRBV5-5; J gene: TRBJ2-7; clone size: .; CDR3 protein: CASSSFGPMYEQYF
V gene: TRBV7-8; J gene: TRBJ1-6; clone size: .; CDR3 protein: CASSLPRGYSSYNSPLHF
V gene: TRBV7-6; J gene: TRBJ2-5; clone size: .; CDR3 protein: CASSSHRVRLDQETQYF
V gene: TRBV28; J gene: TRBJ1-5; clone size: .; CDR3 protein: CASSFPLNQPQHF
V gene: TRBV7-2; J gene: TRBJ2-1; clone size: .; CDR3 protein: CASSLDLWEAGGTYNEQFF
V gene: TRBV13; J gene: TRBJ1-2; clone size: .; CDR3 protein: CASSSRDGANYGYTF
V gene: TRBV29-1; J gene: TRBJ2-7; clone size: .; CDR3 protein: CSVESPGQGYEQYF
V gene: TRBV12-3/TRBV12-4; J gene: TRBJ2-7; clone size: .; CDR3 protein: CASSFAGPTWEQDF
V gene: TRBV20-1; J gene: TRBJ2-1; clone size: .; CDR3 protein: CSARDLTSGSDEQFF
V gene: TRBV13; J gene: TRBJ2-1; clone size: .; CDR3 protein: CASLFGTIAYNEQFF
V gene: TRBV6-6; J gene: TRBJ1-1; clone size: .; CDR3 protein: CASRITGVEAFF
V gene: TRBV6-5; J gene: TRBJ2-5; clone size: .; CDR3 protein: CASSSHHTDPGETQYF
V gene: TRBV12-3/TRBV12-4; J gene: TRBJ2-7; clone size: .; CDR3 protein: CASSYGPLYEQYF
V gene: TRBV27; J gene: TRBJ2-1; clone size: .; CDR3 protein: CASSSLAGGSNEQFF
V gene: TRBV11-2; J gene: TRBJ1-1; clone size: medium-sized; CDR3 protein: CASSFGTDTEAFF
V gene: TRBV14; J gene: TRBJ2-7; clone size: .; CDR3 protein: CASSQDRRDEQYF
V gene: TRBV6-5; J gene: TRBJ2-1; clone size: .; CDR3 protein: CASSYMGMAGGGYNEQFF
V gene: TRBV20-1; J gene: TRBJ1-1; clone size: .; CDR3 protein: CSARDSGDTEAFF
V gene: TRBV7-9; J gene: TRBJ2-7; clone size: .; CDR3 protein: CASSLVSSYEQYF